These 20 T cell receptor beta chains were all obtained from the same sample, sequenced in a study of blood T cell repertoires in COVID-19. Libraries were prepared by immunoSEQ multiplex PCR; TCRdb keeps only in-frame clonotypes and omits some of them. The repertoire holds approximately 280,000 clones, with approximately 85% as singletons. The sequenced sample was peripheral blood. The receptor set was obtained from a man over 45 with active or convalescent COVID-19.

The rearrangement uses TRBV18 and TRBJ2-5, with a tentative D call TRBD1 (5 bases). The germline CDR1 and CDR2 sequences are KGHSH and LQKENI. The CDR3 extends over 13 amino acids. Trimming removed 5 bases at V and 5 bases at J, with 12 bases between. For the CDR3, the DNA is TGTGCCAGCTCAACCGACAGCTCGGAGACCCAGTACTTC. Its protein is CASSTDSSETQYF. The full variable domain, completed using reference TRBV18 and TRBJ2-5, is NAGVMQNPRHLVRRRGQEARLRCSPMKGHSHVYWYRQLPEEGLKFMVYLQKENIIDESGMPKERFSAEFPKEGPSILRIQQVVRGDSAAYFCASSTDSSETQYFGPGTRLLVL.

The chain links TRBV7-2 to TRBJ1-6; 7 bases agree with TRBD1. Germline CDR1 SGHTA, CDR2 FQGNSA. This CDR3 is 16 amino acids long. The trim removed 0 bases at V and 9 bases at J, leaving 8 bases unmatched. The CDR3 region is CASSLAARGNGSPLHF. CDR3 coding DNA: TGTGCCAGCAGCTTAGCTGCCAGGGGGAATGGTTCACCCCTCCACTTT.

The rearrangement links TRBV7-2 to TRBJ1-6; the D is unclear. Trimming cost V 3 bases and J 0 bases, with 3 bases left between them. Germline V gene data show CDR1 as SGHTA and CDR2 as FQGNSA. The CDR3 runs to 14 residues. The CDR3 sequence: CASSLSSYNSPLHF. DNA of the CDR3: TGTGCCAGCAGCTTGAGCTCCTATAATTCACCCCTCCACTTT.

This chain links TRBV19 with TRBJ2-1, with 10 bases matching TRBD2. The germline V gene has CDR1 LNHDA and CDR2 SQIVND (reference sequence). J lost 4 bases, V lost 6 bases, and 6 bases had no gene match. The CDR3 sequence is 15 residues long. CDR3 loop: CASRDLSGRYNEQFF. The CDR3 DNA follows: TGTGCCAGTAGAGATCTTAGCGGGAGGTACAATGAGCAGTTCTTC.

The count of this clone is one. The rearrangement joins TRBV24-1 to TRBJ1-2; D is uncertain. V lost 3 bases and J 0 bases, leaving 10 bases between the germline ends. The germline V gene encodes CDR1 KGHDR and CDR2 SFDVKD. CDR3 length: 15 residues. This CDR3 is CATSDPGNANYGYTF. CDR3 coding DNA: TGTGCCACCAGTGATCCCGGGAACGCTAACTATGGCTACACCTTC.

This clone has only one observation. The V and J genes are TRBV4-1 and TRBJ2-7; 8 bases match TRBD2. The CDR3 consists of 14 residues. Losses at the gene ends were 9 bases for V and 0 bases for J; bases not matched to a gene: 7. Germline V gene sequence: CDR1 MGHRA, CDR2 YSYEKL. As DNA, the CDR3 is TGCGCCAGTTCGGGGGGGGACGACTCCTACGAGCAGTACTTC. Translated: CASSGGDDSYEQYF.

The genes are TRBV2 and TRBJ2-7, with TRBD2 matching over 7 bases. Germline V CDR1 and CDR2: SNHLY, FYNNEI. The CDR3 spans 13 residues. J lost 7 bases, V lost 4 bases, and 7 bases had no gene match. This CDR3 is CASSVGGSGEQYF. CDR3 DNA sequence: TGTGCCAGCAGTGTGGGGGGGTCTGGGGAGCAGTACTTC.

The CDR3 nucleotides read TGTGCCACCAGCAGCCGGGACTATAGTCGTGAGCAGTTCTTC. This translates into CATSSRDYSREQFF. The chain has TRBV15 and TRBJ2-1, with TRBD2 matching 7 bases. V was pared by 3 bases and J by 9 bases, with 8 bases of the junction left unmatched. CDR3 length: 14 residues. Per germline, CDR1 LNHNV and CDR2 YYDKDF (reference sequence). The full variable domain, its missing parts supplied by reference TRBV15 and TRBJ2-1, is DAMVIQNPRYQVTQFGKPVTLSCSQTLNHNVMYWYQQKSSQAPKLLFHYYDKDFNNEADTPDNFQSRRPNTSFCFLDIRSPGLGDTAMYLCATSSRDYSREQFFGPGTRLTVL.

The V gene is TRBV19, the J gene TRBJ2-1; D might be TRBD2 (5 bases). The V gene lost 6 bases and the J gene lost 8 bases, with 11 bases spanning the gap. The CDR3 has 12 amino acids. The germline gives CDR1 LNHDA, CDR2 SQIVND (reference sequence). CDR3 in amino acids: CASSLTIHEQFF. CDR3 coding DNA: TGTGCCAGTAGCCTGACTATCCATGAGCAGTTCTTC.

The chain recombines TRBV10-2 with TRBJ2-5; 7 nucleotides match TRBD1. Trimming removed 8 bases from V and 7 bases from J; junction bases left unmatched: 13. The CDR3 is made up of 14 amino acids. CDR1 is WSHSY, CDR2 SAAADI, per germline. CDR3 nucleotides: TGCGCCAGCGCCATCTCGGACAGGTACGGGACCCAGTACTTC. Residues: CASAISDRYGTQYF.

The rearrangement uses TRBV6-6 and TRBJ2-3, with 9 nucleotides matching TRBD2. The CDR3 is 15 amino acids. CDR1 MNHNY and CDR2 SVGAGI come from the germline V gene (reference sequence). Trimming removed 7 bases from V and 4 bases from J; junction bases left unmatched: 9. CDR3 protein: CASINSGSRADTQYF. CDR3 bases: TGTGCCAGCATCAATAGCGGGAGTCGCGCAGATACGCAGTATTTT.

The CDR3 DNA reads TGCGCCAGCAGCCTGGACAGCCTAAGTTCTGGCTACACCTTC. Its protein product is CASSLDSLSSGYTF. The chain is built from TRBV5-1 and TRBJ1-2, with D perhaps TRBD1 (6 bases). Between the trimmed V and J ends, which lost 4 bases and 7 bases, there was a span of 17 bases. Germline V gives CDR1 SGHRS, CDR2 YFSETQ. The CDR3 totals 14 residues.

This clone was detected ten times or more. The chain carries TRBV4-2 and TRBJ1-3; possibly TRBD1 for D (6 bases). V gave up 0 bases and J gave up 0 bases, with 15 bases separating them. The CDR3 totals 18 residues. Germline V CDR1 and CDR2: LGHNA, YNFKEQ. The CDR3 loop is CASSQESRTAYSGNTIYF. For the CDR3, the DNA is TGTGCCAGCAGCCAAGAAAGCCGGACAGCTTACTCTGGAAACACCATATATTTT.

CDR3 sequence (DNA): TGTGCCAGCAGCGCGGATACCGGGGAGCTGTTTTTT. Amino acids: CASSADTGELFF. The chain carries TRBV5-6 and TRBJ2-2; D remains ambiguous. Between the trimmed V and J ends, which lost 4 bases and 5 bases, there was a span of 6 bases. The V gene's germline CDR1 is SGHDT and CDR2 YYEEEE. The CDR3 has 12 amino acids.

The rearrangement joins TRBV7-9 to TRBJ1-1; D is undetermined. Trimming removed 4 bases from V and 8 bases from J, with 14 bases in between. CDR1 and CDR2 from the germline V gene are SEHNR and FQNEAQ (reference sequence). The CDR3 has 13 residues. CDR3 nucleotide sequence: TGTGCCAGCAGCTCTGTTGCGCTCGTAGAAGCTTTCTTT. It encodes CASSSVALVEAFF.

The chain couples TRBV7-8 to TRBJ2-3; 10 bases map to TRBD2. Germline CDR1 reads SGHVS; CDR2 reads FQNEAQ. This CDR3 region has 15 residues. V lost 5 bases to trimming and J lost 1 base; unmatched junction nucleotides: 3. CDR3 coding DNA: TGTGCCAGCAGCCCCGGGACTAGCGGCACAGATACGCAGTATTTT. Protein sequence: CASSPGTSGTDTQYF. Based on the CDR3 plus reference TRBV7-8 and TRBJ2-3, the full variable domain is GAGVSQSPRYKVAKRGQDVALRCDPISGHVSLFWYQQALGQGPEFLTYFQNEAQLDKSGLPSDRFFAERPEGSVSTLKIQRTQQEDSAVYLCASSPGTSGTDTQYFGPGTRLTVL.

This chain joins TRBV7-9 and TRBJ2-5; D not resolved. The CDR3 consists of 12 residues. V dropped 5 bases and J dropped 0 bases, with 4 bases sitting between them. CDR1 SEHNR and CDR2 FQNEAQ come from the germline V gene (reference sequence). This CDR3 reads CASSRDQETQYF. DNA of the CDR3: TGTGCCAGCAGCCGGGACCAAGAGACCCAGTACTTC. The whole variable domain, remainder taken from reference TRBV7-9 and TRBJ2-5, is DTGVSQNPRHKITKRGQNVTFRCDPISEHNRLYWYRQTLGQGPEFLTYFQNEAQLEKSRLLSDRFSAERPKGSFSTLEIQRTEQGDSAMYLCASSRDQETQYFGPGTRLLVL.

The V gene is TRBV3-1 (or the pseudogene TRBV3-2), the J gene TRBJ2-7; TRBD2 agrees at 7 bases. CDR3 length: 15 amino acids. Losses at the gene ends were 0 bases for V and 6 bases for J; bases not matched to a gene: 8. CDR1 and CDR2 from the germline V gene are LGHDT and YNNKEL (reference sequence). The CDR3 DNA sequence: TGTGCCAGCAGCCAAGATCGCGGCGGGAGAGGCGAGCAGTACTTC. Amino acids: CASSQDRGGRGEQYF.

The chain combines TRBV7-6 with TRBJ2-2; D is possibly TRBD2 (5 bases). Trimming cost V 2 bases and J 6 bases, with 16 bases left between them. Germline V gives CDR1 SGHVS, CDR2 FNYEAQ. This CDR3 has 16 amino acids. This CDR3 reads CASSLRLAVQPGELFF. The CDR3 coding sequence is TGTGCCAGCAGCTTACGGCTAGCTGTACAACCCGGGGAGCTGTTTTTT.

J is TRBJ1-2 and V is TRBV2; D gene ambiguous. The CDR3 has 14 residues. V lost 1 base and J 4 bases, leaving 10 bases between the germline ends. In germline, CDR1 is SNHLY, CDR2 FYNNEI. CDR3: CASSEGQTTYGYTF. The CDR3 region has the DNA TGTGCCAGCAGTGAAGGGCAAACCACCTATGGCTACACCTTC.